The sequence of this TCR beta chain was determined in a study of radiotherapy plus CTLA-4 blockade in lung cancer. Data came from immunoSEQ multiplex PCR; TCRdb stores just in-frame clones and leaves some out. The sample has around 85,000 clones; 86% are singletons. The CDR3 is 17 residues long. With V trimmed by 0 bases and J by 4 bases, 8 bases remained unmatched. Germline V lookup: CDR1 SGDLS, CDR2 YYNGEE. Chemo-refractory metastatic non-small-cell lung cancer patients received focal radiation with ipilimumab CTLA-4 blockade. This sequence joins TRBV9 and TRBJ2-1, with 9 bases fitting TRBD2. The specimen was peripheral blood, collected from a patient treated with radiotherapy plus ipilimumab. The receptor comes from a human donor with non-small cell lung cancer who had a partial response to radiotherapy plus ipilimumab. This CDR3 is CASSVAAQREVYNEQFF. In DNA form, the CDR3 reads TGTGCCAGCAGCGTAGCTGCCCAGCGGGAGGTATACAATGAGCAGTTCTTC. The full variable domain, completed using reference TRBV9 and TRBJ2-1, is DSGVTQTPKHLITATGQRVTLRCSPRSGDLSVYWYQQSLDQGLQFLIQYYNGEERAKGNILERFSAQQFPDLHSELNLSSLELGDSALYFCASSVAAQREVYNEQFFGPGTRLTVL.